The rows below give T cell receptor beta chains drawn from one sample of a study of blood T cell repertoires in COVID-19. Here immunoSEQ multiplex PCR was the method, and the copy in TCRdb shows in-frame clones only, minus some. There are around 320,000 clones in the sample; 88% occur only once, and 6.9% lies in the top ten. Sequenced input: peripheral blood. These receptors came from a woman aged 25 to 39 who had recovered from COVID-19. Both conserved end residues are part of each CDR3. Fields, in order: J gene, D gene, clone size, V gene, CDR3 DNA, CDR3 protein. The D gene is left open where the match is weak. Clone size is given for some rows only: seen once, a few or many times, or a class if the clone is expanded.

TRBJ1-5	TRBD1	-	TRBV7-9	TGTGCCAGCAGCTCGGGACAGTACAATCAGCCCCAGCATTTT	CASSSGQYNQPQHF
TRBJ1-2	-	-	TRBV13	TGTGCCAGCAGCTCGGACAGAACGGACTATGGCTACACCTTC	CASSSDRTDYGYTF
TRBJ1-2	-	-	TRBV4-2	TGTGCCAGCAGCGGAGGCACAGGGTCCTTCGGCGATGGCTACACCTTC	CASSGGTGSFGDGYTF
TRBJ2-7	-	-	TRBV5-5	TGTGCCAGCAGCCCACAGGCTACCGAGCAGTACTTC	CASSPQATEQYF
TRBJ2-4	TRBD2	-	TRBV7-2	TGTGCCAGCAGCTTCCAAGGACTAGCGGGGCCGCGGGTCAAAAACATTCAGTACTTC	CASSFQGLAGPRVKNIQYF
TRBJ1-1	-	many	TRBV6-2/TRBV6-3	TGTGCCAGCAGTTACTCCGTATACACTGAAGCTTTCTTT	CASSYSVYTEAFF
TRBJ1-3	-	few	TRBV12-3/TRBV12-4	TGTGCCAGCGGGCGAAACACCATATATTTT	CASGRNTIYF
TRBJ2-7	TRBD1	-	TRBV5-4	TGTGCCAGCAGCTTTGGGACAGGGGAAGGTTACGAGCAGTACTTC	CASSFGTGEGYEQYF
TRBJ1-1	-	few	TRBV7-9	TGTGCCAGCAGCAAACAGGGTGAAGCTTTCTTT	CASSKQGEAFF
TRBJ2-1	TRBD2	-	TRBV3-1/TRBV3-2	TGTGCCAGCAGCCAGTCGAGCGGGGTAACGGATGAGCAGTTCTTC	CASSQSSGVTDEQFF
TRBJ1-4	TRBD1	once	TRBV6-7	TGTGCCAGCAGCCCCAGGGGGCTGTTTTTT	CASSPRGLFF
TRBJ2-1	TRBD2	-	TRBV18	TGTGCCAGCTCACCCGGGACTAGCGGTTCCTACAATGAGCAGTTCTTC	CASSPGTSGSYNEQFF
TRBJ2-7	-	-	TRBV20-1	TGCAGTGCTAGAGAGGAGAACGAGCAGTACTTC	CSAREENEQYF
TRBJ2-2	TRBD2	-	TRBV3-1/TRBV3-2	TGTGCCAGCAGCCATATTGCACTAGCGGCCGGGGAGCTGTTTTTT	CASSHIALAAGELFF
TRBJ2-2	-	once	TRBV2	TGTGCCAGCAGTGCCCAGGGGCGGGCCGGGGAGCTGTTTTTT	CASSAQGRAGELFF
TRBJ2-5	TRBD2	-	TRBV4-3	TGCGCCAGCAGCCAAGATCTCCGCGGGGGGGCCGGGGAGACCCAGTACTTC	CASSQDLRGGAGETQYF
TRBJ2-7	-	-	TRBV21-1	TGTGCCAGCAGCATACAGGGAACCTACGAGCAGTACTTC	CASSIQGTYEQYF
TRBJ2-7	-	-	TRBV7-2	TGTGCCAGCAGCCTCGGACACTCCTTCTACGAGCAGTACTTC	CASSLGHSFYEQYF
TRBJ2-1	-	-	TRBV7-9	TGTGCCAGCAGCGATAACCTTTGGGGCAAGGGGTACAATGAGCAGTTCTTC	CASSDNLWGKGYNEQFF
TRBJ2-1	-	-	TRBV7-9	TGTGCCAGCAGCATTCTTTTGGGCCGCCAGTTCTTC	CASSILLGRQFF
TRBJ2-7	TRBD2	-	TRBV7-8	TGTGCCAGCAGCTTTCGGGGGGTTCCCTACGAGCAGTACTTC	CASSFRGVPYEQYF
TRBJ1-1	-	-	TRBV4-1	TGCGCCAGCAGCCAAGTTCAAGGGGCAGGGACTGAAGCTTTCTTT	CASSQVQGAGTEAFF
TRBJ1-2	-	-	TRBV6-5	TGTGCCAGCTCCTCTCCGGGAACCCTAAACTATGGCTACACCTTC	CASSSPGTLNYGYTF
TRBJ2-7	-	-	TRBV11-2	TGTGCCAGCAGCTTCGCGCGGGGGCGTACCTACGAGCAGTACTTC	CASSFARGRTYEQYF
TRBJ1-5	-	-	TRBV12-3/TRBV12-4	TGTGCCAGCAGTTTAGAGCAAAATCAGCCCCAGCATTTT	CASSLEQNQPQHF
TRBJ2-5	TRBD1	once	TRBV7-9	TGTGCCAGCAGCTTGGGGCGACAGGGGGAGACCCAGTACTTC	CASSLGRQGETQYF
TRBJ2-3	TRBD2	-	TRBV9	TGTGCCAGCAGCCCCGGGGGGGGGTTTGGAGATACGCAGTATTTT	CASSPGGGFGDTQYF
TRBJ2-3	TRBD2	-	TRBV11-3	TGTGCCAGCAGCCCACTAGCGGGGGGGATGGATACGCAGTATTTT	CASSPLAGGMDTQYF
TRBJ2-3	-	-	TRBV5-4	TGTGCCAGCAGCCGGGACTTTCACACAGATACGCAGTATTTT	CASSRDFHTDTQYF
TRBJ2-2	-	few	TRBV28	TGTGCCAGCACCCTGGGAGGGAACACCGGGGAGCTGTTTTTT	CASTLGGNTGELFF
TRBJ2-7	TRBD1	once	TRBV29-1	TGCAGCGTTGCGGGGACAGGGGCCCCTGGCTACTACGAGCAGTACTTC	CSVAGTGAPGYYEQYF
TRBJ1-1	-	-	TRBV18	TGTGCCAGCTCACCGATCCGGGGGGCGCGAAGGACTGAAGCTTTCTTT	CASSPIRGARRTEAFF
TRBJ1-6	-	few	TRBV7-2	TGTGCCAGCAGCTTCCCCCCCAATAATTCACCCCTCCACTTT	CASSFPPNNSPLHF
TRBJ2-5	-	-	TRBV5-4	TGTGCCAGCAGCGCGCAGGGGCCATCCGCAGAGACCCAGTACTTC	CASSAQGPSAETQYF
TRBJ1-4	-	-	TRBV15	TGTGCCACCAGCAGAGAGTTAACCCGGGGGGTAAGGAATGAAAAACTGTTTTTT	CATSRELTRGVRNEKLFF
TRBJ1-2	TRBD1	-	TRBV28	TGTGCCAGCAGGGGGACAGGGGAAGGCTACACCTTC	CASRGTGEGYTF
TRBJ2-3	TRBD1	-	TRBV4-3	TGCGCCAGCAGCCAAGTAGGTAGGGGGCGAGATACGCAGTATTTT	CASSQVGRGRDTQYF
TRBJ1-1	-	-	TRBV11-3	TGTGCCAGCAGCTTTAGCCGTGCCTCTGAAGCTTTCTTT	CASSFSRASEAFF
TRBJ2-3	TRBD1	-	TRBV29-1	TGCAGCGTTGAAACAAGGGGGCGGCGGCAAGATACGCAGTATTTT	CSVETRGRRQDTQYF
TRBJ1-4	-	-	TRBV7-9	TGTGCCAGCAGCTTAGAAACACAACTGTTTTTT	CASSLETQLFF
TRBJ1-2	TRBD1	-	TRBV27	TGTGCCAGCAGTTCGAAGGACAGGGGATATGGCTACACCTTC	CASSSKDRGYGYTF
TRBJ2-3	-	-	TRBV29-1	TGCAGCGTCGGGGGAGATACTAGCACAGATACGCAGTATTTT	CSVGGDTSTDTQYF
TRBJ2-6	TRBD1	-	TRBV5-4	TGTGCCAGCAGCTTGGGGGGACAGGGGGCAATCTCTGGGGCCAACGTCCTGACTTTC	CASSLGGQGAISGANVLTF
TRBJ1-5	TRBD1	-	TRBV6-1	TGTGCCAGCAGTGAAGGGACAGGGGCTCAGCCCCAGCATTTT	CASSEGTGAQPQHF
TRBJ2-5	-	-	TRBV27	TGTGCCAGCAGTTTAGGGGGCGGCTTACAAGAGACCCAGTACTTC	CASSLGGGLQETQYF
TRBJ1-6	TRBD1	-	TRBV7-8	TGTGCCAGCAGGCTACAGGGGATTAATTCACCCCTCCACTTT	CASRLQGINSPLHF
TRBJ1-2	TRBD1	-	TRBV7-9	TGTGCCAGCAGCTTAGAGGGGTTCGACAGGGTGAAGAGATATGGCTACACCTTC	CASSLEGFDRVKRYGYTF
TRBJ2-7	-	-	TRBV4-1	TGCGCCAGCAGCCGCTCCCTTGCGGGGTCCTCCTACGAGCAGTACTTC	CASSRSLAGSSYEQYF
TRBJ1-4	TRBD1	once	TRBV28	TGTGCCAGCAGTACAGGGGGTTTAACTAATGAAAAACTGTTTTTT	CASSTGGLTNEKLFF
TRBJ2-5	TRBD1	-	TRBV7-3	TGTGCCAGCAGCTTAGGGACAGGGGTGAGGGAGACCCAGTACTTC	CASSLGTGVRETQYF
TRBJ1-3	-	-	TRBV7-2	TGTGCCAGCAGCTTACGACAGGCAACCTCTGGAAACACCATATATTTT	CASSLRQATSGNTIYF
TRBJ1-4	TRBD1	-	TRBV2	TGTGCCAGCAGGAACCGGGACAGGGAATACGAAAAACTGTTTTTT	CASRNRDREYEKLFF
TRBJ2-1	TRBD2	few	TRBV6-5	TGTGCCAGCGGGACTAGCCTCTACAATGAGCAGTTCTTC	CASGTSLYNEQFF
TRBJ2-7	-	-	TRBV21-1	TGTGCCAGCAGCAAACGGGAGACGGGGTTGGTCCGAAAGCAGTACTTC	CASSKRETGLVRKQYF
TRBJ2-2	TRBD2	-	TRBV5-5	TGTGCCAGCAGTAGCGGGGGGCGTAACGGGGAGCTGTTTTTT	CASSSGGRNGELFF
TRBJ1-6	-	-	TRBV12-3/TRBV12-4	TGTGCCAGCAGGGACACCTTTAATTCACCCCTCCACTTT	CASRDTFNSPLHF
TRBJ2-7	-	-	TRBV4-1	TGCGCCAGCAGCCCGCCCGGAGGGACGGACGAGCAGTACTTC	CASSPPGGTDEQYF
TRBJ2-3	TRBD2	-	TRBV10-3	TGTGCCAGCCAGCGGGGCGCTCGCACAGATACGCAGTATTTT	CASQRGARTDTQYF
TRBJ2-7	-	-	TRBV5-8	TGTGCCAGCAGCTTGGAAACGGGGAAGTTCGAGCAGTACTTC	CASSLETGKFEQYF